Following are 15 T cell receptor beta chains from one sample sequenced in a study of blood T cell repertoires in COVID-19. The protocol was immunoSEQ multiplex PCR, while the TCRdb copy is restricted to in-frame clones and leaves out a portion. This sample has around 80,000 clones; over 75% occur once, and the top ten carry less than 15%. Sample: peripheral blood. Receptors originate from a man at least 80 years old with acute or convalescent COVID-19.

V usage is TRBV3-1 (or the pseudogene TRBV3-2) and J usage is TRBJ1-1, with 7 nucleotides matching TRBD1. The CDR3 length is 14 residues. Per the germline V gene, CDR1 is LGHDT and CDR2 is YNNKEL (reference sequence). The junction had 5 bases not matched to a gene; V was cut back by 2 bases and J by 5 bases. The chain's CDR3 is CASSQLWTGTEAFF. CDR3 nucleotides: TGTGCCAGCAGCCAATTATGGACAGGTACTGAAGCTTTCTTT.

The chain couples TRBV30 to TRBJ1-2; 7 nucleotides agree with TRBD1. The trim removed 2 bases at V and 3 bases at J, leaving 0 bases unmatched. CDR1 and CDR2 (germline): GTSNPN, SVGIG (reference sequence). This CDR3 is built from 12 residues. In nucleotides, the CDR3 is TGTGCCTGGAGTACAGGGGACTATGGCTACACCTTC. Residues: CAWSTGDYGYTF. Using reference TRBV30 and TRBJ1-2 for the parts outside the CDR3, the full variable domain is SQTIHQWPATLVQPVGSPLSLECTVEGTSNPNLYWYRQAAGRGLQLLFYSVGIGQISSEVPQNLSASRPQDRQFILSSKKLLLSDSGFYLCAWSTGDYGYTFGSGTRLTVV.

This clone was counted many times. CDR3 DNA: TGTGCCAGCAGCGGACCACAGGGGCTGAACACTGAAGCTTTCTTT. Protein product: CASSGPQGLNTEAFF. The V call is TRBV7-8, the J call TRBJ1-1, with 7 positions matching TRBD1. The CDR3 runs 15 residues. J was trimmed by 0 bases and V by 5 bases; bases with no gene match: 6. Per germline, CDR1 SGHVS and CDR2 FQNEAQ.

V and J are TRBV27 and TRBJ1-5; D is possibly TRBD1 (6 bases). The ends were cut back, 6 bases at V and 9 bases at J, with 18 bases in the middle. The length of the CDR3 is 14 residues. Germline values: CDR1 MNHEY, CDR2 SMNVEV (reference sequence). The CDR3 is CASSPWGLFGPQHF. The CDR3 nucleotides read TGTGCCAGCAGCCCCTGGGGGCTCTTTGGGCCCCAGCATTTT.

This sequence joins TRBV6-7 and TRBJ1-3, with D uncertain. TRBV6-7 belongs to the ORF category, with a function that is uncertain. V was shortened by 2 bases and J by 2 bases, with 19 bases between the two germline ends. The CDR3 totals 18 residues. The CDR3 nucleotides are TGTGCCAGCAGTTACCTATGTCCCGTGTTATCGACTGGAAACACCATATATTTT. It yields the protein CASSYLCPVLSTGNTIYF.

This clone was detected a few times. CDR3 sequence: CAISARGQPNRGIYEQYF. The CDR3 bases are TGTGCCATCAGTGCGAGGGGACAGCCGAACAGGGGCATCTACGAGCAGTACTTC. The J gene is TRBJ2-7, the V gene TRBV10-3, with 7 bases that match TRBD1. V was clipped by 4 bases and J by 3 bases; unmatched bases: 18. The CDR3 is 18 amino acids. Germline lookup yields CDR1 ENHRY and CDR2 SYGVKD.

The V gene is TRBV9, the J gene TRBJ1-2, with D possibly being TRBD1 (5 bases). CDR3 length: 13 residues. Trimming shortened V by 0 bases and J by 7 bases, and 10 bases separated the two germline ends. Germline loops: CDR1 SGDLS, CDR2 YYNGEE. Here the CDR3 reads CASSVGQRGGYTF. The CDR3 DNA sequence: TGTGCCAGCAGCGTAGGACAGCGCGGTGGCTACACCTTC.

This clone was observed a handful of times. The CDR3 here is CTSSQENSQINEKLFF. The CDR3 bases are TGCACCAGCAGCCAAGAAAATTCCCAGATCAATGAAAAACTGTTTTTT. The rearrangement uses TRBV1 and TRBJ1-4; TRBD1 is the table's D call, not checked against the DNA. TRBV1 is a pseudogene locus. The CDR3 totals 16 residues.

This clone was counted between two and nine times. The chain recombines TRBV5-4 with TRBJ2-1; 8 nucleotides agree with TRBD2. Trimming cost V 0 bases and J 9 bases; bases outside gene matches: 8. Germline V gives CDR1 SGHNT, CDR2 YYREEE (reference sequence). This CDR3 region has 15 residues. As DNA, the CDR3 is TGTGCCAGCAGCTTGGTCCAGCGGGGGTCTGGTGAGCAGTTCTTC. Translating it yields CASSLVQRGSGEQFF.

CDR3 DNA sequence: TGTGCCAGCACCCCCAGGAGCGGGGGGAACTACGAGCAGTACTTC. Its protein product is CASTPRSGGNYEQYF. The rearrangement uses TRBV6-5 and TRBJ2-7, with 9 bases aligning to TRBD2. Germline values: CDR1 MNHEY, CDR2 SVGAGI. Trimming at V came to 7 bases and at J to 3 bases, leaving 10 bases not matched to a gene. This CDR3 comprises 15 residues.

The gene calls are TRBV6-4 and TRBJ2-2, with no clear D. With 4 bases removed from V and 1 base from J, the gap between germline ends came to 4 bases. The germline V gene has CDR1 MRHNA and CDR2 SNTAGT. This CDR3 has 13 amino acids. CDR3 sequence (DNA): TGTGCCAGCAGTGTTCGGAACACCGGGGAGCTGTTTTTT. Its translation is CASSVRNTGELFF.

The chain is built from TRBV9 and TRBJ2-7, with D possibly matching TRBD1 (5 bases). The CDR3 sequence is 14 residues long. Germline-derived CDR1 and CDR2 are SGDLS and YYNGEE. Trimming cost V 2 bases and J 0 bases, with 9 bases left between them. The CDR3 bases are TGTGCCAGCAGCGTGGGGCCAGACTCCTACGAGCAGTACTTC. Protein: CASSVGPDSYEQYF.

The rearrangement links TRBV5-1 to TRBJ2-7, with TRBD1 identical over 10 bases. The CDR3 totals 16 residues. The germline gives CDR1 SGHRS, CDR2 YFSETQ. Trimming removed 0 bases from V and 0 bases from J; junction bases left unmatched: 3. CDR3 in DNA: TGCGCCAGCAGCTTGGGGGGACAGGGGTCCTCCTACGAGCAGTACTTC. This sequence encodes CASSLGGQGSSYEQYF.

The V gene is TRBV2, the J gene TRBJ1-5; weak D call: TRBD1 (5 bases). The ends were cut back, 3 bases at V and 4 bases at J, with 13 bases in the middle. The CDR3 length is 15 residues. CDR1 is SNHLY, CDR2 FYNNEI, per germline. This CDR3 is CASSDFNRKNQPQHF. DNA for the CDR3: TGTGCCAGCAGTGATTTTAACAGGAAAAATCAGCCCCAGCATTTT.

This clone was seen only a few times. This chain links TRBV19 with TRBJ1-1, with TRBD1 identical over 10 bases. The V and J ends lost 5 bases and 0 bases, in that order; junction bases with no gene match: 3. Germline values: CDR1 LNHDA, CDR2 SQIVND (reference sequence). The CDR3 totals 15 residues. The CDR3 bases are TGTGCCAGTAGTGACAGGGGGCGAATGAACACTGAAGCTTTCTTT. Amino acid sequence: CASSDRGRMNTEAFF. Combining the CDR3 with reference TRBV19 and TRBJ1-1 gives the whole variable domain DGGITQSPKYLFRKEGQNVTLSCEQNLNHDAMYWYRQDPGQGLRLIYYSQIVNDFQKGDIAEGYSVSREKKESFPLTVTSAQKNPTAFYLCASSDRGRMNTEAFFGQGTRLTVV.